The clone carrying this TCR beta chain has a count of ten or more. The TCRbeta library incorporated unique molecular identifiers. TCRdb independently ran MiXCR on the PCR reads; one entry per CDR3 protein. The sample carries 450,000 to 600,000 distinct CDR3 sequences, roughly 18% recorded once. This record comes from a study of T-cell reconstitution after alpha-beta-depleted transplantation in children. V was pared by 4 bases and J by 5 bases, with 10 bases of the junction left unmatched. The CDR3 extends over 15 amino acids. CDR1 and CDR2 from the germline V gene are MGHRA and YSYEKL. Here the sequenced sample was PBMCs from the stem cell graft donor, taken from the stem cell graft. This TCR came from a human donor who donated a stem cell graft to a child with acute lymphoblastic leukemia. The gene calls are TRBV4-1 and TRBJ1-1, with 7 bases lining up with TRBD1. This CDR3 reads CASSRDDRETTEAFF. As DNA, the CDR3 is TGCGCCAGCAGCCGGGACGACAGGGAGACGACTGAAGCTTTCTTT.